Included here is one T cell receptor beta chain sequence, with context. Antigen unknown. This record comes from a study of long-term antiretroviral therapy in people with HIV. General study results and limits: Information on adherence to ART, viral resistance or therapy changes was unavailable. Collection of the blood, which took place between 2004 and 2017, possibly occurred under older ART regimens. CDR3 lengths in HIV samples spanned a narrower range than controls.

Germline lookup yields CDR1 SGHTA and CDR2 FQGNSA. Trimming shortened V by 4 bases and J by 1 base, and 16 bases separated the two germline ends. CDR3 length: 16 amino acids. Samples were assayed with immunoSEQ v3.0 at survey level. Data came from immunoSEQ multiplex PCR; TCRdb stores just in-frame clones and leaves some out. The sample yields 26,000 or so clones, less than 90% seen once. The chain joins TRBV7-2 to TRBJ1-1, with D unresolved. The receptor's source is a man aged 50 to 59 with HIV. Here the sequenced sample was unsorted PBMCs, taken 2 years after starting antiretroviral therapy. CDR3 coding DNA: TGTGCCAGCAGCTCTAGGTGGGTTGGAGGGAACACTGAAGCTTTCTTT. Protein product: CASSSRWVGGNTEAFF. The full variable domain, its missing parts supplied by reference TRBV7-2 and TRBJ1-1, is GAGVSQSPSNKVTEKGKDVELRCDPISGHTALYWYRQSLGQGLEFLIYFQGNSAPDKSGLPSDRFSAERTGGSVSTLTIQRTQQEDSAVYLCASSSRWVGGNTEAFFGQGTRLTVV.